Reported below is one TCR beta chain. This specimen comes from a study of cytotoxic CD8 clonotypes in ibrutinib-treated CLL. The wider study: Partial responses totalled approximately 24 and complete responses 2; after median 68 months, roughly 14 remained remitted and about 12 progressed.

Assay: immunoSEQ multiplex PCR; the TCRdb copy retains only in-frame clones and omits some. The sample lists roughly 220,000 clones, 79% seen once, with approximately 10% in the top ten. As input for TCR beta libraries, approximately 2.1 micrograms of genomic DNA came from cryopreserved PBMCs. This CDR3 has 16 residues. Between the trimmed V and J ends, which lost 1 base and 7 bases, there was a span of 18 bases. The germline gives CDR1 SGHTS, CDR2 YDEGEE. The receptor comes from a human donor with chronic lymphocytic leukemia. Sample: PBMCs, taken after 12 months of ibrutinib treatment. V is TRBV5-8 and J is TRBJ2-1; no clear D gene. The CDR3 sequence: CASSLHLGVESNEQFF. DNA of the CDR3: TGTGCCAGCAGCTTGCATCTCGGAGTCGAGTCGAATGAGCAGTTCTTC. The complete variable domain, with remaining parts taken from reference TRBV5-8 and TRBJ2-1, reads EAGVTQSPTHLIKTRGQQATLRCSPISGHTSVYWYQQALGLGLQFLLWYDEGEERNRGNFPPRFSGRQFPNYSSELNVNALELEDSALYLCASSLHLGVESNEQFFGPGTRLTVL.